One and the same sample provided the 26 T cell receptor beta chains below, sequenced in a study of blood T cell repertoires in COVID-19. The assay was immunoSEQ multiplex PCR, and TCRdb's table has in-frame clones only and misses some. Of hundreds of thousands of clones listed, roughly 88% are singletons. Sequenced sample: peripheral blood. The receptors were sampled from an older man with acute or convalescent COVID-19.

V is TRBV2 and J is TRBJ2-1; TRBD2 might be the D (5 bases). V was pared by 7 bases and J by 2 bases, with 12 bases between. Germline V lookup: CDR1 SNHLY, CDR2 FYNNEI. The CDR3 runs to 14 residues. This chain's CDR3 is CASTLEGTYNEQFF. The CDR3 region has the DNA TGTGCCAGCACCCTAGAGGGAACCTACAATGAGCAGTTCTTC.

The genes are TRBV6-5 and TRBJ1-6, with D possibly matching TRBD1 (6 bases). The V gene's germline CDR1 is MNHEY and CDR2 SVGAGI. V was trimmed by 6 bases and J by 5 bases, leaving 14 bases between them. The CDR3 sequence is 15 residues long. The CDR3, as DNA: TGTGCCAGCAGCCGAGACAGGAGTCATAATTCACCCCTCCACTTT. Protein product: CASSRDRSHNSPLHF.

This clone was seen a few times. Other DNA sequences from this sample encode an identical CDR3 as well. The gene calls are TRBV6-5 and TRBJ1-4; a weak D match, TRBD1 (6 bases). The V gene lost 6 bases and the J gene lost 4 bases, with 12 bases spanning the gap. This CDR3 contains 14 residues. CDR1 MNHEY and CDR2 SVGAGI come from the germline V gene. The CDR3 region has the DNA TGTGCCAGCAGCCCGCAGGGGAGTAATGAAAAACTGTTTTTT. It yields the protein CASSPQGSNEKLFF.

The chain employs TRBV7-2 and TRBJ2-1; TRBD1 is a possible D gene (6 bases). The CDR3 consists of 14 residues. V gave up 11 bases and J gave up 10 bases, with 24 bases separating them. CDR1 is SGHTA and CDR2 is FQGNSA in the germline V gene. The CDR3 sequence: CASQGSGITSEQFF. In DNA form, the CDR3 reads TGTGCCTCACAGGGCAGCGGAATTACCAGCGAGCAGTTCTTC.

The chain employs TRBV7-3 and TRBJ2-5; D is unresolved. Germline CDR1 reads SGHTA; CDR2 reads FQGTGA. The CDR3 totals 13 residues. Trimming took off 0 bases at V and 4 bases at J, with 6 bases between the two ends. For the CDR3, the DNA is TGTGCCAGCAGCTTAACGACGGGAGAGACCCAGTACTTC. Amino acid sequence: CASSLTTGETQYF.

CDR3 in DNA: TGCAGCGTTCGGGGTAGCGGGGTTCTCCAAGAGACCCAGTACTTC. It is translated as CSVRGSGVLQETQYF. The rearrangement joins TRBV29-1 to TRBJ2-5; 8 positions match TRBD2. Germline V gives CDR1 SQVTM, CDR2 ANQGSEA. The V segment lost 5 bases and the J segment 1 base; nucleotides outside the gene matches: 9. The length of the CDR3 is 15 residues. The variable domain in full, completed from reference TRBV29-1 and TRBJ2-5, reads SAVISQKPSRDICQRGTSLTIQCQVDSQVTMMFWYRQQPGQSLTLIATANQGSEATYESGFVIDKFPISRPNLTFSTLTVSNMSPEDSSIYLCSVRGSGVLQETQYFGPGTRLLVL.

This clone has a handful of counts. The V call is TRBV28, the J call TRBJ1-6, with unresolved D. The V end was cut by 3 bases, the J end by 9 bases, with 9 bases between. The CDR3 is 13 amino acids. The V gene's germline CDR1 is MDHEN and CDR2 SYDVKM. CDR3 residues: CASSLRVASPLHF. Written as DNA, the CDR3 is TGTGCCAGCAGTTTGAGGGTTGCTTCACCCCTCCACTTT.

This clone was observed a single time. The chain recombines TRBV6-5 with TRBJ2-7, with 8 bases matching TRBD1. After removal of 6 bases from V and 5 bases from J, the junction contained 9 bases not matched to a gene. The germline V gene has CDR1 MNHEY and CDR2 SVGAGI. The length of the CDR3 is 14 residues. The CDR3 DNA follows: TGTGCCAGCAGGAAGAGGACAGGGATCCACGAGCAGTACTTC. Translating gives CASRKRTGIHEQYF.

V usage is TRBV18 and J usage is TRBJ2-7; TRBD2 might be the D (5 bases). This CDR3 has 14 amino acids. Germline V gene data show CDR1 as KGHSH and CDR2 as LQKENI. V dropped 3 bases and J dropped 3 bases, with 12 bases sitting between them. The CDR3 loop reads CASSPGGPRYEQYF. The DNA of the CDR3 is TGTGCCAGCTCACCTGGAGGACCCCGCTACGAGCAGTACTTC.

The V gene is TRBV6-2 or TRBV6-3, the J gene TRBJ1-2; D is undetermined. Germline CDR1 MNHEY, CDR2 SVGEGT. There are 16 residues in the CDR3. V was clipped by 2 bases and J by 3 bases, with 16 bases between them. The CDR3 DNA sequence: TGTGCCAGCAGTTACCCTTCGGGGAGGGTCGACTATGGCTACACCTTC. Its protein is CASSYPSGRVDYGYTF.

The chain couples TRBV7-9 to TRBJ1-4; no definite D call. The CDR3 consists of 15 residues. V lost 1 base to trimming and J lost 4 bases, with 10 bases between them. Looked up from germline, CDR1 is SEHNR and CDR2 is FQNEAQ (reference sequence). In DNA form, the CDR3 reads TGTGCCAGCAGCTTAGATTACAGCATTAATGAAAAACTGTTTTTT. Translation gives CASSLDYSINEKLFF.

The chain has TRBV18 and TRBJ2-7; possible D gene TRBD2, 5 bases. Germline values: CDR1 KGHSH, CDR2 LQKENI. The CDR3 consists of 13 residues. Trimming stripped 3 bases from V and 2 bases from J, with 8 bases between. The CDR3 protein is CASSPFGTYEQYF. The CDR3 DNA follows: TGTGCCAGCTCACCCTTCGGGACCTACGAGCAGTACTTC. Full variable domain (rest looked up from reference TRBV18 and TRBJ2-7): NAGVMQNPRHLVRRRGQEARLRCSPMKGHSHVYWYRQLPEEGLKFMVYLQKENIIDESGMPKERFSAEFPKEGPSILRIQQVVRGDSAAYFCASSPFGTYEQYFGPGTRLTVT.

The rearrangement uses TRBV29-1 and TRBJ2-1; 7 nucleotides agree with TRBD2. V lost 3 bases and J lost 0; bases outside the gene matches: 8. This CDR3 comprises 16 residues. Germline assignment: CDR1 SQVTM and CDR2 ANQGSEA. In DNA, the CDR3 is TGCAGCGTTGATATGTGGGGGGGAAGCTCCTACAATGAGCAGTTCTTC. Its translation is CSVDMWGGSSYNEQFF.

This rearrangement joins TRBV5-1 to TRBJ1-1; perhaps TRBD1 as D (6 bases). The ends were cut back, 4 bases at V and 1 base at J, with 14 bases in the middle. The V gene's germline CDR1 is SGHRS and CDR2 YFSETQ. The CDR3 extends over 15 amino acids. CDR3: CASSTEPDRNTEAFF. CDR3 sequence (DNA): TGCGCCAGCAGCACGGAACCGGACAGGAACACTGAAGCTTTCTTT.

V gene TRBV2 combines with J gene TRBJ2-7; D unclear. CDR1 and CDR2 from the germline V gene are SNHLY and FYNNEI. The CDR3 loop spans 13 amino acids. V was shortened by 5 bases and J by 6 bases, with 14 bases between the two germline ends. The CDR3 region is CASSSTTLLEQYF. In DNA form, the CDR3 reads TGTGCCAGCAGTTCCACTACACTACTCGAGCAGTACTTC.

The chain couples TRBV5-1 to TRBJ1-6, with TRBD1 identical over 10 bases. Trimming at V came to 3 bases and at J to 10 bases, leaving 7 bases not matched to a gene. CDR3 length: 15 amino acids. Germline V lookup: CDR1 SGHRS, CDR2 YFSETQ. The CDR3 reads CASSWGQGIESPLHF. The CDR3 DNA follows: TGCGCCAGCAGCTGGGGACAGGGGATAGAATCACCCCTCCACTTT.

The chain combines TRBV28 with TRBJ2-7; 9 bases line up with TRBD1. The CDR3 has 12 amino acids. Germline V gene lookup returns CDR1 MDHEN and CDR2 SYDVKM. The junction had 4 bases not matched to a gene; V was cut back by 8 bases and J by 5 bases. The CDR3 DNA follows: TGTGCCAGCGGGGACAGGGTCAACGAGCAGTACTTC. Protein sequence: CASGDRVNEQYF.

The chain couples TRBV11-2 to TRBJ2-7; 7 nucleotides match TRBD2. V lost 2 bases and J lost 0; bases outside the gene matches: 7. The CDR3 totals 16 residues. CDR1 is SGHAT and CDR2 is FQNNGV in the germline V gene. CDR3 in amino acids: CASSLQGTGGSYEQYF. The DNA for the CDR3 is TGTGCCAGCAGCTTACAGGGAACGGGAGGCTCCTACGAGCAGTACTTC.

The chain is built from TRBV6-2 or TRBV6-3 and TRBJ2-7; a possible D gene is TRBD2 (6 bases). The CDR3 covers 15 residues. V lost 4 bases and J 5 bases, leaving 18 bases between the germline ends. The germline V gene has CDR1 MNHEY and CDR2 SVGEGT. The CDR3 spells CASSFPGGRRHEQYF. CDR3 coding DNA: TGTGCCAGCAGTTTCCCCGGGGGACGCCGCCACGAGCAGTACTTC.

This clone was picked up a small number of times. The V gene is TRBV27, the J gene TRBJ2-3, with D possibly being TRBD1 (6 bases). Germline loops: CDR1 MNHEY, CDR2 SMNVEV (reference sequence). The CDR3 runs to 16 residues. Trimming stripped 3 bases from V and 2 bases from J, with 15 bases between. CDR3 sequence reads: CASSFGTNPFTDTQYF. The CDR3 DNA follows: TGTGCCAGCAGTTTCGGGACAAACCCTTTCACAGATACGCAGTATTTT.

CDR3 bases: TGTGCCAGCAGCAAAGCGACTAGCGGCACAGATACGCAGTATTTT. Translating it yields CASSKATSGTDTQYF. The V and J genes are TRBV27 and TRBJ2-3, with 8 bases aligning to TRBD2. The V gene's germline CDR1 is MNHEY and CDR2 SMNVEV (reference sequence). This CDR3 is built from 15 residues. The V and J ends lost 6 bases and 1 base, in that order; junction bases with no gene match: 6.

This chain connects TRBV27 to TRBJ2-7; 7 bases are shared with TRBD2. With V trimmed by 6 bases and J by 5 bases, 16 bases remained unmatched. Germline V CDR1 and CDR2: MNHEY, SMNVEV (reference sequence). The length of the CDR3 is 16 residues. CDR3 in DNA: TGTGCCAGCAGCTTAGATATAGCGGGTACTGATAACGAGCAGTACTTC. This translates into CASSLDIAGTDNEQYF.

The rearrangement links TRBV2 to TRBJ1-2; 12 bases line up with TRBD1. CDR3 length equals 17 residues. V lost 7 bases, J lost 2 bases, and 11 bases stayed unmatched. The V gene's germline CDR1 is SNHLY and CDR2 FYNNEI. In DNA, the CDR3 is TGTGCCAGCACCCTAGGGGACAGGGGGCCATTAAACTATGGCTACACCTTC. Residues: CASTLGDRGPLNYGYTF.

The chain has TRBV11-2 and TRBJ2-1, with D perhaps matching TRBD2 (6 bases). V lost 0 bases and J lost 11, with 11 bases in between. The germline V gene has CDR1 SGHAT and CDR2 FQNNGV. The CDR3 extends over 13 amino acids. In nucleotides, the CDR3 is TGTGCCAGCAGCTTAGATCTCGCGGGAAAGCAGTTCTTC. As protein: CASSLDLAGKQFF.

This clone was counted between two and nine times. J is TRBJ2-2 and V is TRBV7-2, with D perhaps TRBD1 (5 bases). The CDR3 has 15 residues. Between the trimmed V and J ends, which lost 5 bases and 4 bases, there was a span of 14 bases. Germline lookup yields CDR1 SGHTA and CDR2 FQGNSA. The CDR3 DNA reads TGTGCCAGCAGCCGGCAGGGCCTGGGCACCGGGGAGCTGTTTTTT. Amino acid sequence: CASSRQGLGTGELFF.

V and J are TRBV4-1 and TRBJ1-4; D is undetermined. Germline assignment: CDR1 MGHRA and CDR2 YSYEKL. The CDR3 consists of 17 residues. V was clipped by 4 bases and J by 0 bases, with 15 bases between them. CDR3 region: CASSPLGSFTTNEKLFF. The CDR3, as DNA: TGCGCCAGCAGCCCTCTAGGGAGTTTCACAACTAATGAAAAACTGTTTTTT.